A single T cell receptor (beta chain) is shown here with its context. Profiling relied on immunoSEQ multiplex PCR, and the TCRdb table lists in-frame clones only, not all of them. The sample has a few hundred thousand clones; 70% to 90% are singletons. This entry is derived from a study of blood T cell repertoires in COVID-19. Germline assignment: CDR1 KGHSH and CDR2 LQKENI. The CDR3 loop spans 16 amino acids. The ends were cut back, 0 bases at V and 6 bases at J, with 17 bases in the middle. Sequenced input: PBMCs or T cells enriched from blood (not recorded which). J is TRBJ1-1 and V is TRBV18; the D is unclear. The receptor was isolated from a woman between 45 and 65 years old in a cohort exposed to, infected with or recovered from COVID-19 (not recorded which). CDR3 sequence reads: CASSPPSGTTRAEAFF. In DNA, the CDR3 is TGTGCCAGCTCACCACCGTCCGGAACTACGCGCGCTGAAGCTTTCTTT.